This T cell receptor beta chain was captured in a study of OX40 agonist ivuxolimab in advanced cancers. Background on the study: It was ivuxolimab, an agonistic anti-OX40 (CD134) antibody, that patients were treated with. Intravenous ivuxolimab at 0.01 to 10 mg/kg was given to patients every 2 weeks.

With regard to this clone: No antigen is known for it.

Trimming shortened V by 4 bases and J by 11 bases, and 11 bases separated the two germline ends. The CDR3 totals 11 residues. The germline CDR1 and CDR2 sequences are SEHNR and FQNEAQ (reference sequence). Method: immunoSEQ multiplex PCR; TCRdb's copy keeps in-frame clones and lacks some. The sample consists of more than 65,000 clones, about 81% of them appearing once. Broader study findings: More expanded clones were seen, on average, in CD8+ T cells than in CD4+. At doses 0.1 to 3.0 mg/kg, CD4+ and CD8+ clones expanded.

Sample: CD4+ or CD8+ T cells sorted from blood, taken in a trial of the OX40 agonist ivuxolimab. This clonotype was obtained from an adult with an advanced solid tumor such as melanoma, head and neck, liver or kidney cancer. The J gene is TRBJ1-1, the V gene TRBV7-9; D gene ambiguous. The CDR3 protein is CASSSARRAFF. CDR3 coding DNA: TGTGCCAGCAGCTCAGCACGTCGGGCTTTCTTT.